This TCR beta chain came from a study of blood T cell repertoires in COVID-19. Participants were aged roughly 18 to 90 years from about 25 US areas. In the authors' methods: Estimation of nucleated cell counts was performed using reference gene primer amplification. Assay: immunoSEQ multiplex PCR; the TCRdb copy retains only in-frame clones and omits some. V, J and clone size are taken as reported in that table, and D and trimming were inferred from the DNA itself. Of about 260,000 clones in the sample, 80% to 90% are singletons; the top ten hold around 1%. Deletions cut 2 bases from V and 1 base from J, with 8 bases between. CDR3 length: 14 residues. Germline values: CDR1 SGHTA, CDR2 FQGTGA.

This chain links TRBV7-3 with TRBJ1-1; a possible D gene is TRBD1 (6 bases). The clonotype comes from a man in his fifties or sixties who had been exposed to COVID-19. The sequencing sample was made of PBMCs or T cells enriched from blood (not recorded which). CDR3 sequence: CASSLHRANTEAFF. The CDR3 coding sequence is TGTGCCAGCAGCTTACACAGGGCGAACACTGAAGCTTTCTTT. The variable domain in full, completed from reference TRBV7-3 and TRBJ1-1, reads GAGVSQTPSNKVTEKGKYVELRCDPISGHTALYWYRQSLGQGPEFLIYFQGTGAADDSGLPNDRFFAVRPEGSVSTLKIQRTERGDSAVYLCASSLHRANTEAFFGQGTRLTVV.